The sequence of this T cell receptor (beta chain) was determined in a study of T cells after yellow fever vaccination. Across the study: Any fraction with a low cell number was prepared using SMART-Seq v4 Ultra Low Input.

The CDR3 sequence is 15 residues long. V lost 8 bases, J lost 3 bases, and 17 bases lay in between. CDR1 and CDR2 from the germline V gene are LNHDA and SQIVND (reference sequence). They built TCR cDNA with 5'RACE template switching, a step that put in a universal primer site and UMIs. TCRdb called the 5' RACE reads again in MiXCR, with one record for every CDR3 protein. The data contain about 170,000 distinct CDR3 sequences, roughly 9.6% of them singletons. This clonotype turned up a few times. The TCR sequence derives from a man aged 18-30 years who received the YFV17D yellow fever vaccine. The V gene is TRBV19, the J gene TRBJ2-1; D may be TRBD1 (6 bases). The sequences come from CD8+ T cells sorted from PBMCs, collected 15 days after the yellow fever booster vaccination. CDR3 protein: CASQQGSSLYNEQFF. DNA of the CDR3: TGTGCCAGTCAGCAGGGGAGCTCTCTCTACAATGAGCAGTTCTTC. Drawing the rest from reference TRBV19 and TRBJ2-1, the complete variable domain is DGGITQSPKYLFRKEGQNVTLSCEQNLNHDAMYWYRQDPGQGLRLIYYSQIVNDFQKGDIAEGYSVSREKKESFPLTVTSAQKNPTAFYLCASQQGSSLYNEQFFGPGTRLTVL.